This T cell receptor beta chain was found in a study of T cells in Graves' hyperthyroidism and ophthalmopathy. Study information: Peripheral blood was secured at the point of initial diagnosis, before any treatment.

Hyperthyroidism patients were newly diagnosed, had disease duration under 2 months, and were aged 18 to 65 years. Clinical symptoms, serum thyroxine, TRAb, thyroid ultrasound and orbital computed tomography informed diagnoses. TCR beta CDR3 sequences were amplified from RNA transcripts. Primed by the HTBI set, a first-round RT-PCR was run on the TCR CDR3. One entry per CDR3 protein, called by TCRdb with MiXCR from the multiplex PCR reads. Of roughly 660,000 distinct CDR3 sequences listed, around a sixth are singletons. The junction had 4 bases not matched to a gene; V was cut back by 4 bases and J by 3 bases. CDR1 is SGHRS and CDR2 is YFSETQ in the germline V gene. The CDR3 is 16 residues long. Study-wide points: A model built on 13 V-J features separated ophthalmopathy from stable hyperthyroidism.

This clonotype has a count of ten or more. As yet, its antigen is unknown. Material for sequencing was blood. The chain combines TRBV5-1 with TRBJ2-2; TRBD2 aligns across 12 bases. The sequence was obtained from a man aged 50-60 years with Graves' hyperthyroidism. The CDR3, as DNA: TGCGCCAGCAGCCCTCTAGCGGGAGGGGACACCGGGGAGCTGTTTTTT. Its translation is CASSPLAGGDTGELFF.